The text below deals with one TCR beta chain. Its antigen is unknown. This specimen comes from a study of T-cell reconstitution after alpha-beta-depleted transplantation in children. General observations from the study: About two months after transplant, alpha-beta T cells reportedly came from several hundred expanded graft clones.

The V and J ends lost 4 bases and 8 bases respectively, with 16 bases between them. This CDR3 has 14 residues. The germline gives CDR1 SGHRS, CDR2 YFSETQ. As it was prepared, the TCRbeta library received unique molecular identifiers. Each CDR3 protein gets one entry after TCRdb re-called the PCR reads with MiXCR. The sample includes about 110,000 distinct CDR3 sequences, 10% to 13% seen only once; the top ten take 34%. The sequencing here drew on PBMCs, taken before TCRalphabeta/CD19-depleted stem cell transplant. The chain joins TRBV5-1 to TRBJ2-1; the D is unclear. The source of this sequence is a boy under 10 years old with acute lymphoblastic leukemia, due to receive a stem cell transplant. CDR3 sequence (DNA): TGCGCCAGCAGCCCCCCCGCGAGGCCCGATGAGCAGTTCTTC. It translates to CASSPPARPDEQFF.